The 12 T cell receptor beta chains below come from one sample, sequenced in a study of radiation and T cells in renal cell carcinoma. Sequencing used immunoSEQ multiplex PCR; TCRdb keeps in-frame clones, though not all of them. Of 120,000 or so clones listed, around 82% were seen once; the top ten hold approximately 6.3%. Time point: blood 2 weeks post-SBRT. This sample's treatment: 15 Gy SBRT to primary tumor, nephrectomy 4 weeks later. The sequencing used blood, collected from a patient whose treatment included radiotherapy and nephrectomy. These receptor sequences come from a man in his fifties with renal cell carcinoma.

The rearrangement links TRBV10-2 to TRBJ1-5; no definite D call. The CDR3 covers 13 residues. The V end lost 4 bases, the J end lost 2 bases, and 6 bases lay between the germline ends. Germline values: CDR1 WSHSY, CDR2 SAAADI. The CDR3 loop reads CASSVRGNQPQHF. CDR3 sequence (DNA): TGCGCCAGCAGTGTAAGAGGCAATCAGCCCCAGCATTTT.

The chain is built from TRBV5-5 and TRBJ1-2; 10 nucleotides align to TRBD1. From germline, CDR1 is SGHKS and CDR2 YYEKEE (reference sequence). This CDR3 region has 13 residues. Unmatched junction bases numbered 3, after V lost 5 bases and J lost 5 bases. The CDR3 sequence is CASRGDRGYGYTF. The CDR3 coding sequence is TGTGCCAGCAGGGGGGACAGGGGATATGGCTACACCTTC. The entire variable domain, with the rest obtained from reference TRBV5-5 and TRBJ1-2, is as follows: DAGVTQSPTHLIKTRGQQVTLRCSPISGHKSVSWYQQVLGQGPQFIFQYYEKEERGRGNFPDRFSARQFPNYSSELNVNALLLGDSALYLCASRGDRGYGYTFGSGTRLTVV.

CDR3 loop: CASSGTGTPGETQYF. CDR3 DNA: TGTGCCAGCAGCGGCACCGGGACGCCCGGGGAGACCCAGTACTTC. The rearrangement uses TRBV9 and TRBJ2-5; D may be TRBD1 or TRBD2 (5 bases each). Germline CDR1 is SGDLS and CDR2 is YYNGEE. V lost 3 bases and J 5 bases, leaving 17 bases between the germline ends. The CDR3 contains 15 residues.

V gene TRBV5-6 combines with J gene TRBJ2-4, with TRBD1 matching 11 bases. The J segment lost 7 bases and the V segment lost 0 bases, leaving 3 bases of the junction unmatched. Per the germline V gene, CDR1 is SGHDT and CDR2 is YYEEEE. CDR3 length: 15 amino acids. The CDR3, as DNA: TGTGCCAGCAGCTTGGTCCGGACAGGGGGCAACATTCAGTACTTC. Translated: CASSLVRTGGNIQYF.

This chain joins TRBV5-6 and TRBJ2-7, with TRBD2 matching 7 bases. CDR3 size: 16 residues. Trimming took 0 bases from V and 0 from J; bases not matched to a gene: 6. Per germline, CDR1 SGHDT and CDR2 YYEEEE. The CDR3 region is CASSLAGGSISYEQYF. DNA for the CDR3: TGTGCCAGCAGCTTGGCGGGCGGGAGTATCTCCTACGAGCAGTACTTC.

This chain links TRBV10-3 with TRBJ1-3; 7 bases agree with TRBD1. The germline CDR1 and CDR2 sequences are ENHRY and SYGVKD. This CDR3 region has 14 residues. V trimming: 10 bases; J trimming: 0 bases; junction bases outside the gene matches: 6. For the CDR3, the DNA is TGTGCCACGAGGGGGACAGACTCTGGAAACACCATATATTTT. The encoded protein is CATRGTDSGNTIYF.

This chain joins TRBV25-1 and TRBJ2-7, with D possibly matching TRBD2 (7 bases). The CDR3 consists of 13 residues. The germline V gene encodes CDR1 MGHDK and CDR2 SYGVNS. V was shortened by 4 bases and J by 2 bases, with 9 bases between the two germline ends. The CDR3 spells CASSAGGAYEQYF. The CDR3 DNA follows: TGTGCCAGCAGTGCGGGGGGCGCCTACGAGCAGTACTTC.

The chain's CDR3 is CASSQDSTGGPYNEQFF. The CDR3, as DNA: TGCGCCAGCAGCCAAGATAGTACTGGCGGCCCCTACAATGAGCAGTTCTTC. The V call is TRBV4-3, the J call TRBJ2-1; D gene uncertain. Germline V gene lookup returns CDR1 LGHNA and CDR2 YSLEER. The CDR3 is 17 amino acids. V lost 0 bases and J lost 2, with 14 bases in between.

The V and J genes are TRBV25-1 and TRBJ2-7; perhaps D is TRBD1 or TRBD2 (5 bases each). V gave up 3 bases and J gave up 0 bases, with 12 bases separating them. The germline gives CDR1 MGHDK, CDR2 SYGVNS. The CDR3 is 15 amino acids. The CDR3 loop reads CASSDGGRLSYEQYF. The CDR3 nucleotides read TGTGCCAGCAGTGATGGGGGTCGGCTCTCCTACGAGCAGTACTTC.

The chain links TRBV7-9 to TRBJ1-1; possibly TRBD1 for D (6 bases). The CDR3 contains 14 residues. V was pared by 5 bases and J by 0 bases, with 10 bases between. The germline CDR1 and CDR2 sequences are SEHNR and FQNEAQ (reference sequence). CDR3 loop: CASSKGTLNTEAFF. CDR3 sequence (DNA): TGTGCCAGCAGCAAGGGGACATTGAACACTGAAGCTTTCTTT.

CDR3 loop: CASSSTRTGNTEAFF. In nucleotides, the CDR3 is TGTGCCAGTAGTTCGACTCGGACAGGGAACACTGAAGCTTTCTTT. The chain carries TRBV19 and TRBJ1-1, with 7 nucleotides matching TRBD1. CDR3 size: 15 residues. CDR1 is LNHDA, CDR2 SQIVND, per germline (reference sequence). Trimming at V came to 5 bases and at J to 1 base, leaving 7 bases not matched to a gene.

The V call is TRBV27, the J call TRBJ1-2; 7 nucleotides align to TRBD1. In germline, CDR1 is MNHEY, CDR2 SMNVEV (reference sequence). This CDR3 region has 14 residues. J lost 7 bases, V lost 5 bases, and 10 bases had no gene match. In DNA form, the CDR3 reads TGTGCCAGCAGTCCGTCCCGACAGGGTAGTGGCTACACCTTC. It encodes CASSPSRQGSGYTF.